Listed below are T cell receptor beta chains from one sample, sequenced in a study of T-cell reconstitution after alpha-beta-depleted transplantation in children. Using its own MiXCR run on the PCR reads, TCRdb lists one record per CDR3 protein. This sample carries around 440,000 distinct CDR3 sequences, around 15% of them seen once, and the ten largest clones take over 25%. Specimen: PBMCs, mostly from graft donor cells, collected 360 days after TCRalphabeta/CD19-depleted stem cell transplant. The receptor source for this set is a boy younger than two who had a stem cell transplant for Wiskott-Aldrich syndrome, so the T cells may come from the graft donor. The CDR3 runs from the conserved cysteine through the conserved F or W. A D gene is named only where the DNA matches it firmly. Rows give clone size only sometimes, using once, few, many, or a class for an expanded clone.

V gene	D gene	J gene	clone size	CDR3 DNA	CDR3 protein
TRBV20-1	TRBD2	TRBJ2-5	few	TGCAGTGCTAGCTCGGGACTAGCGGGAGAGACCCAGTACTTC	CSASSGLAGETQYF
TRBV4-2	TRBD1	TRBJ1-2	NA	TGTGCCAGCAGCCATCCCGACAGGGCCTATGGCTACACCTTC	CASSHPDRAYGYTF
TRBV5-6	TRBD1	TRBJ2-3	NA	TGTGCCAGCAGCTTGCCCACAGGGGGCGGGACAGATACGCAGTATTTT	CASSLPTGGGTDTQYF
TRBV11-2	NA	TRBJ2-3	few	TGTGCCAGCAGCCCTTCCCCCCGAGATACAGATACGCAGTATTTT	CASSPSPRDTDTQYF
TRBV2	NA	TRBJ1-5	once	TGTGCCAGCTCGGAGGGTTTGGATCAGCCCCAGCATTTT	CASSEGLDQPQHF
TRBV20-1	NA	TRBJ2-7	few	TGCAGTGCTAGAGTCCCCCTCGGACAGTGGCAGTACTTC	CSARVPLGQWQYF
TRBV6-1	TRBD2	TRBJ2-3	few	TGTGCCAGCAGTAAGACGGGGACTAGCGGGGGTTATACGCAGTATTTT	CASSKTGTSGGYTQYF
TRBV20-1	TRBD2	TRBJ2-7	NA	TGCAGTGCTAGGTCTAGCGGAACCTACGAGCAGTACTTC	CSARSSGTYEQYF
TRBV10-2	TRBD1	TRBJ2-7	few	TGCGCCAGCAGCAACAGGGGGCAGTTCGAGCAGTACTTC	CASSNRGQFEQYF
TRBV9	TRBD2	TRBJ2-1	many	TGTGCCAGCAGCGTAGGACTAGCGGGTTACAATGAGCAGTTCTTC	CASSVGLAGYNEQFF
TRBV29-1	TRBD1	TRBJ2-1	NA	TGCAGCGTTGCACCCCGGGACAGGCACTACAATGAGCAGTTCTTC	CSVAPRDRHYNEQFF
TRBV14	TRBD2	TRBJ2-1	few	TGTGCCAGCAGCCTTTCTTGGGCTAGCGGGCAGTTCTTC	CASSLSWASGQFF